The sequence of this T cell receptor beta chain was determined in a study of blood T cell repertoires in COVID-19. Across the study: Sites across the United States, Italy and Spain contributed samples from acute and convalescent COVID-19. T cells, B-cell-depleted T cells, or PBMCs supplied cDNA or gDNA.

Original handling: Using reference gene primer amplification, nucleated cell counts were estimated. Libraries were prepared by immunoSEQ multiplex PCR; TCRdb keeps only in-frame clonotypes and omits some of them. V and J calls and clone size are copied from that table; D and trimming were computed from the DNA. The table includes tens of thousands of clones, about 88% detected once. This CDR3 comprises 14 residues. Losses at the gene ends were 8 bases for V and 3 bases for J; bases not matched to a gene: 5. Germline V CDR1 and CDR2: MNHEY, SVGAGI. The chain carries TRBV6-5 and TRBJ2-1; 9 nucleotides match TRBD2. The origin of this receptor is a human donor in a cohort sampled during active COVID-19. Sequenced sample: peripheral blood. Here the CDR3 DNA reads TGTGCCAGCCGAGAGCGGGGGGACTACAATGAGCAGTTCTTC. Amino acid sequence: CASRERGDYNEQFF.